The 32 T cell receptor beta chains below all came from one sample that was sequenced in a study of beta chain features in type 1 diabetes. The authors reverse transcribed all of the isolated RNA, so sequencing captured expressed TCRB transcripts. Assay used: immunoSEQ multiplex PCR; TCRdb lists only in-frame clones, some missing. In the table there are 350,000 to 450,000 clones, more than 12% of which are singletons. Sample: naive CD4+ T cells from blood. All receptors come from a woman under 30 in good health.

The chain combines TRBV7-9 with TRBJ1-2; D ambiguous. The V end lost 7 bases, the J end lost 1 base, and 10 bases lay between the germline ends. The CDR3 sequence is 13 residues long. Per the germline V gene, CDR1 is SEHNR and CDR2 is FQNEAQ (reference sequence). The CDR3 sequence: CASTTPNNYGYTF. CDR3 DNA: TGTGCCAGCACCACCCCTAATAACTATGGCTACACCTTC.

A remark on this clone: The same CDR3 is also encoded by other DNA sequences in this sample. The chain is built from TRBV2 and TRBJ2-1; a weak D match, TRBD1 (5 bases). In germline, CDR1 is SNHLY, CDR2 FYNNEI. Trimming pared 6 bases from V and 6 bases from J, leaving 9 bases between. The CDR3 extends over 12 amino acids. CDR3 nucleotide sequence: TGTGCCAGCAGCGGAGACAGCAATGAGCAGTTCTTC. It codes for CASSGDSNEQFF.

Only a few counts were recorded for this clone. The V and J genes are TRBV19 and TRBJ1-1; 9 positions agree with TRBD1. This CDR3 contains 13 residues. The germline CDR1 and CDR2 sequences are LNHDA and SQIVND (reference sequence). V lost 9 bases, J lost 7 bases, and 9 bases stayed unmatched. For the CDR3, the DNA is TGTGCCAGAACCGGGACAGGGAATTATGAAGCTTTCTTT. Translating gives CARTGTGNYEAFF.

V usage is TRBV7-6 and J usage is TRBJ1-2, with 9 positions matching TRBD1. This CDR3 spans 13 amino acids. Germline CDR1 is SGHVS and CDR2 is FNYEAQ. V was clipped by 5 bases and J by 8 bases; unmatched bases: 6. CDR3 sequence reads: CASSGRQGGGYTF. The DNA for the CDR3 is TGTGCCAGCAGCGGCCGACAGGGGGGCGGCTACACCTTC.

V and J are TRBV14 and TRBJ2-3; no definite D call. Germline lookup yields CDR1 SGHDN and CDR2 FVKESK. The V end lost 5 bases, the J end lost 4 bases, and 10 bases lay between the germline ends. This CDR3 spans 13 amino acids. The DNA for the CDR3 is TGTGCCAGCAGCATCGCCGGGTCAGATACGCAGTATTTT. The encoded protein is CASSIAGSDTQYF.

On this clone itself: Distinct nucleotide sequences in the sample also encode this CDR3. The chain links TRBV7-9 to TRBJ1-5; 7 bases agree with TRBD1. With V trimmed by 2 bases and J by 2 bases, 3 bases remained unmatched. This CDR3 spans 15 amino acids. The germline V gene encodes CDR1 SEHNR and CDR2 FQNEAQ (reference sequence). CDR3 protein: CASSLSGQGNQPQHF. CDR3 DNA sequence: TGTGCCAGCAGCTTATCTGGACAGGGCAATCAGCCCCAGCATTTT.

This clone was counted only a few times. V usage is TRBV4-2 and J usage is TRBJ2-3; the D gene is possibly TRBD1 (5 bases). The CDR3 covers 17 residues. Germline V gives CDR1 LGHNA, CDR2 YNFKEQ. V lost 2 bases to trimming and J lost 4 bases, with 19 bases between them. CDR3 DNA: TGTGCCAGCAGCCAAAAACCTGGGGCTACGGTGGCAGATACGCAGTATTTT. It translates to CASSQKPGATVADTQYF.

The V and J genes are TRBV5-4 and TRBJ2-1; 8 positions agree with TRBD2. The CDR3 totals 15 residues. CDR1 is SGHNT, CDR2 YYREEE, per germline (reference sequence). The trim removed 4 bases at V and 0 bases at J, leaving 3 bases unmatched. CDR3 DNA sequence: TGTGCCAGCAGCCCGAGCGGGGGCTCCTACAATGAGCAGTTCTTC. Protein sequence: CASSPSGGSYNEQFF.

The chain employs TRBV5-1 and TRBJ2-7; 9 bases align to TRBD2. The CDR3 is made up of 17 amino acids. CDR1 is SGHRS, CDR2 YFSETQ, per germline. V trimming: 0 bases; J trimming: 0 bases; junction bases outside the gene matches: 7. The CDR3 sequence is CASSLEVLAGYSYEQYF. CDR3 nucleotides: TGCGCCAGCAGCTTGGAGGTCCTAGCGGGATACTCCTACGAGCAGTACTTC. The variable domain in full, with the rest retrieved from reference TRBV5-1 and TRBJ2-7, is KAGVTQTPRYLIKTRGQQVTLSCSPISGHRSVSWYQQTPGQGLQFLFEYFSETQRNKGNFPGRFSGRQFSNSRSEMNVSTLELGDSALYLCASSLEVLAGYSYEQYFGPGTRLTVT.

This clone turned up a few times. The rearrangement uses TRBV6-5 and TRBJ1-5, with 9 bases aligning to TRBD1. The CDR3 runs 14 residues. From germline, CDR1 is MNHEY and CDR2 SVGAGI. Germline trimming cut 4 bases from V and 4 bases from J; bases unmatched to any gene: 2. The CDR3 reads CASSSTGGNQPQHF. The CDR3 DNA is TGTGCCAGCAGTTCGACAGGGGGGAATCAGCCCCAGCATTTT.

The table lists this clone with a few counts. This chain connects TRBV25-1 to TRBJ2-7; 8 bases agree with TRBD1. CDR3 length: 15 amino acids. Germline V CDR1 and CDR2: MGHDK, SYGVNS. V lost 2 bases to trimming and J lost 5 bases; unmatched junction nucleotides: 8. The CDR3 sequence is CASSEGGRGPNEQYF. The CDR3 nucleotides read TGTGCCAGCAGTGAAGGTGGCAGGGGGCCCAACGAGCAGTACTTC.

This clone was recorded a few times. The chain employs TRBV30 and TRBJ1-4; 7 nucleotides match TRBD1. CDR3 size: 15 residues. Germline V gives CDR1 GTSNPN, CDR2 SVGIG (reference sequence). V lost 3 bases, J lost 0 bases, and 4 bases stayed unmatched. In DNA, the CDR3 is TGTGCCTGGAGCGGGACAGTTGCAACTAATGAAAAACTGTTTTTT. Protein sequence: CAWSGTVATNEKLFF.

This clone was seen a handful of times. The CDR3: CASSLQMRQGLRETQYF. The CDR3 coding sequence is TGTGCCAGCAGCTTACAGATGAGACAGGGTCTGAGAGAGACCCAGTACTTC. V gene TRBV7-2 combines with J gene TRBJ2-5; 7 bases map to TRBD1. Germline CDR1 SGHTA, CDR2 FQGNSA. The CDR3 totals 17 residues. J gave up 4 bases and V 2 bases, and 13 bases lay outside the gene matches.

This clone has more than one count but fewer than ten. The genes are TRBV20-1 and TRBJ2-1; TRBD2 matches 7 bases. The germline V gene encodes CDR1 DFQATT and CDR2 SNEGSKA (reference sequence). The CDR3 runs to 11 residues. DNA of the CDR3: TGCAGGGCGGGGGAAACCAATGAGCAGTTCTTC. Its protein product is CRAGETNEQFF.

This chain joins TRBV2 and TRBJ2-5; D is possibly TRBD1 (7 bases). CDR1 SNHLY and CDR2 FYNNEI come from the germline V gene. Trimming removed 4 bases at V and 5 bases at J, with 17 bases between. The CDR3 contains 15 residues. The CDR3 loop reads CASSGNGAGGETQYF. The CDR3 bases are TGTGCCAGCAGTGGAAATGGGGCAGGGGGGGAGACCCAGTACTTC.

The sample holds a few counts of this clone. The J gene is TRBJ1-2, the V gene TRBV12-5; 8 bases match TRBD1. With 1 base clipped from V and 7 bases from J, the junction kept 2 bases outside the gene matches. The CDR3 has 13 residues. From germline, CDR1 is LGHNT and CDR2 FRNRAP. CDR3 protein: CASGLDTGGGYTF. The CDR3 region has the DNA TGTGCTAGTGGTTTGGATACAGGGGGTGGCTACACCTTC.

This clone was seen only a few times. The V gene is TRBV7-2, the J gene TRBJ2-7, with TRBD2 matching over 10 bases. V lost 7 bases and J lost 4; bases outside the gene matches: 10. The CDR3 consists of 15 residues. From germline, CDR1 is SGHTA and CDR2 FQGNSA. The CDR3 is CASTRSPSGSYEQYF. CDR3 nucleotide sequence: TGTGCCAGCACCCGAAGCCCTAGCGGGAGTTACGAGCAGTACTTC.

This clone turned up a few times. The chain employs TRBV28 and TRBJ1-5; 8 nucleotides align to TRBD1. The V segment lost 5 bases and the J segment 3 bases; nucleotides outside the gene matches: 12. Germline V CDR1 and CDR2: MDHEN, SYDVKM. This CDR3 comprises 17 residues. The CDR3 region has the DNA TGTGCCAGCAGTCGTACTGGGGGACAGGCGTTCAATCAGCCCCAGCATTTT. Its translation: CASSRTGGQAFNQPQHF.

The rearrangement links TRBV7-9 to TRBJ2-3, with TRBD2 matching over 10 bases. Germline V lookup: CDR1 SEHNR, CDR2 FQNEAQ (reference sequence). The CDR3 spans 16 residues. Unmatched junction bases numbered 12, after V lost 5 bases and J lost 7 bases. CDR3 residues: CASSPALAGILNTQYF. CDR3 nucleotide sequence: TGTGCCAGCAGCCCCGCACTAGCGGGAATATTAAATACGCAGTATTTT.

The sample holds a few counts of this clone. This sequence joins TRBV30 and TRBJ1-5; 8 positions match TRBD1. V shed 0 bases, J shed 6 bases, and the junction held 7 bases outside the gene matches. Germline V gene lookup returns CDR1 GTSNPN and CDR2 SVGIG (reference sequence). This CDR3 comprises 15 residues. The CDR3 DNA sequence: TGTGCCTGGAGTGTACGGACAGGGTTGGGTCAGCCCCAGCATTTT. Encoded protein: CAWSVRTGLGQPQHF.

With respect to this clone: The sample contains more than one DNA sequence encoding this CDR3. This chain uses TRBV7-9 with TRBJ2-1, with TRBD2 identical over 8 bases. The CDR3 sequence is 14 residues long. After removal of 5 bases from V and 2 bases from J, the junction contained 2 bases not matched to a gene. CDR1 SEHNR and CDR2 FQNEAQ come from the germline V gene (reference sequence). For the CDR3, the DNA is TGTGCCAGCAGCCTTAGCGGGACCTACAATGAGCAGTTCTTC. It is translated as CASSLSGTYNEQFF.

The chain carries TRBV30 and TRBJ2-3; D call uncertain. CDR1 and CDR2 (germline): GTSNPN, SVGIG (reference sequence). The CDR3 has 12 residues. Trimming cost V 4 bases and J 4 bases, with 9 bases left between them. The CDR3 DNA is TGTGCCTGGATGTCCCTTCCAGATACGCAGTATTTT. Amino acid sequence: CAWMSLPDTQYF.

This clone has just a few counts. The chain couples TRBV5-4 to TRBJ2-5, with 15 nucleotides matching TRBD2. Germline CDR1 and CDR2: SGHNT and YYREEE (reference sequence). The trim removed 4 bases at V and 5 bases at J, leaving 6 bases unmatched. CDR3 size: 16 residues. Here the CDR3 reads CASSGGLAGGSETQYF. The CDR3 DNA follows: TGTGCCAGCAGCGGGGGACTAGCGGGAGGTTCTGAGACCCAGTACTTC.

This chain connects TRBV28 to TRBJ2-2; D is undetermined. Germline assignment: CDR1 MDHEN and CDR2 SYDVKM. The CDR3 extends over 13 amino acids. Between the trimmed V and J ends, which lost 4 bases and 7 bases, there was a span of 10 bases. This CDR3 is CASSSLRDGELFF. As DNA, the CDR3 is TGTGCCAGCAGTTCGCTTCGCGACGGGGAGCTGTTTTTT.

This clone turned up a few times. The rearrangement joins TRBV9 to TRBJ2-6, with a tentative D call TRBD2 (6 bases). The CDR3 consists of 16 residues. The V end lost 0 bases, the J end lost 4 bases, and 11 bases lay between the germline ends. The V gene's germline CDR1 is SGDLS and CDR2 YYNGEE. CDR3 sequence: CASSVVGGSGANVLTF. CDR3 DNA sequence: TGTGCCAGCAGCGTAGTGGGGGGTTCGGGGGCCAACGTCCTGACTTTC.

This clone appeared a few times. This sequence joins TRBV9 and TRBJ1-5; 8 bases match TRBD1. CDR1 and CDR2 from the germline V gene are SGDLS and YYNGEE. This CDR3 has 14 amino acids. V shed 4 bases, J shed 5 bases, and the junction held 5 bases outside the gene matches. CDR3 coding DNA: TGTGCCAGCAGCCACGACAGGGGATATCAGCCCCAGCATTTT. Translating gives CASSHDRGYQPQHF.

CDR3 amino acids: CASSSGIAKNIQYF. In DNA, the CDR3 is TGTGCCAGCAGTTCCGGGATAGCCAAAAACATTCAGTACTTC. The V gene is TRBV28, the J gene TRBJ2-4; TRBD2 is a possible D gene (5 bases). Deletions cut 4 bases from V and 0 bases from J, with 7 bases between. CDR1 is MDHEN and CDR2 is SYDVKM in the germline V gene. The CDR3 is 14 amino acids.

This chain uses TRBV9 with TRBJ2-1; D remains unclear. Trimming removed 3 bases from V and 3 bases from J, with 13 bases in between. The CDR3 totals 15 residues. CDR1 is SGDLS, CDR2 YYNGEE, per germline. The CDR3 is CASSEEVLLYNEQFF. Here the CDR3 DNA reads TGTGCCAGCAGCGAAGAGGTCCTCCTCTACAATGAGCAGTTCTTC.

The chain couples TRBV6-5 to TRBJ2-7; 13 positions match TRBD2. V was pared by 6 bases and J by 3 bases, with 5 bases of the junction left unmatched. Germline V gene sequence: CDR1 MNHEY, CDR2 SVGAGI. The CDR3 spans 15 residues. As DNA, the CDR3 is TGTGCCAGCAGCCGAGGGACTAGCGGGATCTACGAGCAGTACTTC. This sequence encodes CASSRGTSGIYEQYF.

This rearrangement joins TRBV7-2 to TRBJ2-7; 7 bases agree with TRBD2. This CDR3 is built from 14 residues. Germline V gene data show CDR1 as SGHTA and CDR2 as FQGNSA. V shed 8 bases, J shed 2 bases, and the junction held 9 bases outside the gene matches. The CDR3 loop reads CASSFSAGAYEQYF. The CDR3 DNA follows: TGTGCCAGCTCTTTCTCCGCGGGGGCCTACGAGCAGTACTTC. Supplemented by reference TRBV7-2 and TRBJ2-7, the full variable domain reads GAGVSQSPSNKVTEKGKDVELRCDPISGHTALYWYRQSLGQGLEFLIYFQGNSAPDKSGLPSDRFSAERTGGSVSTLTIQRTQQEDSAVYLCASSFSAGAYEQYFGPGTRLTVT.

This clone has more than one count but fewer than ten. V usage is TRBV4-3 and J usage is TRBJ2-3; a possible D gene is TRBD2 (6 bases). The CDR3 sequence is 13 residues long. Trimming removed 6 bases at V and 0 bases at J, with 7 bases between. Germline CDR1 LGHNA, CDR2 YSLEER. The CDR3 sequence is CASSSGSTDTQYF. CDR3 coding DNA: TGCGCCAGCAGTAGCGGAAGCACAGATACGCAGTATTTT.

The chain has TRBV29-1 and TRBJ1-3; 11 bases agree with TRBD1. Germline V gene data show CDR1 as SQVTM and CDR2 as ANQGSEA. J was trimmed by 3 bases and V by 4 bases; bases with no gene match: 8. This CDR3 has 16 residues. The DNA for the CDR3 is TGCAGCGTTGCCCGGGACAGGGGGATCGGTGGAAACACCATATATTTT. It specifies CSVARDRGIGGNTIYF.